A selection of T cell receptor beta chains follows, all from one sample in a study of blood T cell repertoires in COVID-19. Data came from immunoSEQ multiplex PCR; TCRdb stores just in-frame clones and leaves some out. The sample contains 390,000 or so clones, 70% to 90% of which appear only once. The sample taken for sequencing was peripheral blood. Every receptor here comes from a woman aged 30 to 39 with COVID-19, enrolled during active disease. Each CDR3 is given with its conserved first and last residue. A D gene is named only where the DNA matches it firmly. Clone size is stated in some rows and not others, as once, few, many or a class when expanded.

TGTGCCAGCAGCCCTACGTGGGGCCTCCAAGGGGAAAAACTGTTTTTT	CASSPTWGLQGEKLFF	.	.	TRBV28	TRBJ1-4
TGTGCCAGCAGTCCGGAGGGAGATACGCAGTATTTT	CASSPEGDTQYF	.	.	TRBV7-3	TRBJ2-3
TGTGCCTGTACCGGTAGGGGCACTGAAGCTTTCTTT	CACTGRGTEAFF	.	.	TRBV30	TRBJ1-1
TGCGCCAGCAGCCAAGCCGCACTAGCGCACACCGGGGAGCTGTTTTTT	CASSQAALAHTGELFF	.	TRBD2	TRBV4-1	TRBJ2-2
TGTGCCAGCAGTGCAGCAGCGGGCCCCTACGAGCAGTACTTC	CASSAAAGPYEQYF	.	.	TRBV6-1	TRBJ2-7
TGTGCCAGCAGTTCGTTGACTAGCGGGAGTCTCGGAGAGACCCAGTACTTC	CASSSLTSGSLGETQYF	.	TRBD2	TRBV5-5	TRBJ2-5
TGCGCCAGCAGCCGTGGGACTAGCGGGAGCTCGGGGGAAGAGACCCAGTACTTC	CASSRGTSGSSGEETQYF	.	TRBD2	TRBV5-1	TRBJ2-5
TGCGCCAGCAGCTTGGTTAGAAGGGGATGGAACACCGGGGAGCTGTTTTTT	CASSLVRRGWNTGELFF	.	.	TRBV5-1	TRBJ2-2
TGCAGTGCCCTAAAGAACACTGAAGCTTTCTTT	CSALKNTEAFF	.	.	TRBV20-1	TRBJ1-1
TGTGCCAGCAGTTTCCTCGGACAGGGCGGCAATCAGCCCCAGCATTTT	CASSFLGQGGNQPQHF	.	TRBD1	TRBV6-5	TRBJ1-5
TGTGCCAGCAGCCAAGTCCTCAGGGGGAGCTCCTACGAGCAGTACTTC	CASSQVLRGSSYEQYF	once	TRBD1	TRBV4-2	TRBJ2-7
TGTGCCAGCAGCTTAATGCCAGACAGGGGCGAGCAGTACTTC	CASSLMPDRGEQYF	.	TRBD1	TRBV7-6	TRBJ2-7
TGTGCCAGCAGTGAATCTAGCGGGGGGAATGAGCAGTTCTTC	CASSESSGGNEQFF	.	TRBD2	TRBV25-1	TRBJ2-1
TGCGCCAGCAGCGACAGGGACATGAACACTGAAGCTTTCTTT	CASSDRDMNTEAFF	.	TRBD1	TRBV5-1	TRBJ1-1
TGTGCCAGCAGCGTAAGAGGCGGGAGCTCCTACAATGAGCAGTTCTTC	CASSVRGGSSYNEQFF	.	TRBD2	TRBV9	TRBJ2-1
TGTGCCAGCAGTTATGGGGACTCCTACACTGAAGCTTTCTTT	CASSYGDSYTEAFF	few	.	TRBV6-5	TRBJ1-1
TGCGCCAGCAGCTGGGGGACAGGGGCCGGAGGCTACACCTTC	CASSWGTGAGGYTF	.	TRBD1	TRBV5-1	TRBJ1-2
TGTGCCAGCCAACGGGGGGCCTGGACTGAAGCTTTCTTT	CASQRGAWTEAFF	.	.	TRBV6-5	TRBJ1-1
TGTGCCACTGTACGGGAGAGCTCCTACAATGAGCAGTTCTTC	CATVRESSYNEQFF	.	.	TRBV2	TRBJ2-1
TGTGCCAGCAGCGCCCGGACAGGGTCGGGAAACATTCAGTACTTC	CASSARTGSGNIQYF	.	TRBD1	TRBV7-6	TRBJ2-4
TGTGCCAGCAGCTCTCGACTAGCGGGAGGGCGCGAGACCCAGTACTTC	CASSSRLAGGRETQYF	.	TRBD2	TRBV7-9	TRBJ2-5
TGTGCCAGCAGCAGTAAGGGACAGGGAAATGGCTACACCTTC	CASSSKGQGNGYTF	.	.	TRBV21-1	TRBJ1-2
TGTGCCAGCAGCTTAGGGGCCAACCCAACCTACGAGCAGTACTTC	CASSLGANPTYEQYF	.	.	TRBV7-3	TRBJ2-7
TGTGCCAGCAGCTTGGGGATAGCGATCGGGGCCAACGTCCTGACTTTC	CASSLGIAIGANVLTF	.	.	TRBV7-3	TRBJ2-6
TGTGCCAGCAGCTCGGACACCCGCACAGATACGCAGTATTTT	CASSSDTRTDTQYF	few	.	TRBV21-1	TRBJ2-3
TGCGCCAGCAGACGGGGACAGGGAAGAGAACAGCCCCAGCATTTT	CASRRGQGREQPQHF	.	TRBD1	TRBV10-2	TRBJ1-5
TGTGCCAGCAGTGGAGGACTAGCGGGAGTTGGGCTCTACAATGAGCAGTTCTTC	CASSGGLAGVGLYNEQFF	.	TRBD2	TRBV2	TRBJ2-1
TGTGCCTGGAGTAATTATAGGGGCGAAAAACTGTTTTTT	CAWSNYRGEKLFF	.	.	TRBV30	TRBJ1-4
TGTGCCAGCAGCGTAGATATGACTAGCTACCGGAATACGCAGTATTTT	CASSVDMTSYRNTQYF	.	TRBD2	TRBV9	TRBJ2-3
TGCGCCAGCTCCAACAGGGTGGGGGACAGCACAGATACGCAGTATTTT	CASSNRVGDSTDTQYF	.	.	TRBV23-1	TRBJ2-3
TGTGCCAGCAGCTTATGGGGACAGGGGATCTCTGGGGCCAACGTCCTGACTTTC	CASSLWGQGISGANVLTF	.	TRBD1	TRBV7-9	TRBJ2-6
TGCGCCAGCAGTCAGAGCGGGAGGGCCGGCAATGAGCAGTTCTTC	CASSQSGRAGNEQFF	.	TRBD2	TRBV23-1	TRBJ2-1
TGTGCCAGTAGTACCCCGGGACTAGCGGGAGCGTTGAGCCTCCTCTTC	CASSTPGLAGALSLLF	.	TRBD2	TRBV19	TRBJ2-1
TGTGCCAGCAGTTTGGGGGGGCACACTGAAGCTTTCTTT	CASSLGGHTEAFF	.	.	TRBV12-3/TRBV12-4	TRBJ1-1
TGTGCCAGCAGCGTAGGCGGGTTTGTCACTGAAGCTTTCTTT	CASSVGGFVTEAFF	.	.	TRBV9	TRBJ1-1
TGTGCCAGCAGCAAAGGGGGACAGCAAGAGACCCAGTACTTC	CASSKGGQQETQYF	once	.	TRBV21-1	TRBJ2-5
TGCGCCAGCAGCCAAGATAGGGCGGGGGGCCCCGGGCAGTACTTC	CASSQDRAGGPGQYF	.	TRBD2	TRBV4-1	TRBJ2-7
TGTGCCAGCAGTTACCCGACAGGGAGTCACTATGGCTACACCTTC	CASSYPTGSHYGYTF	.	TRBD1	TRBV28	TRBJ1-2
TGTGCCAGCAGTTACTGGGACAAGCAAGAGACCCAGTACTTC	CASSYWDKQETQYF	.	.	TRBV6-2/TRBV6-3	TRBJ2-5
TGCGCCAGCAGCCGGGACTGGACCTACGAGCAGTACTTC	CASSRDWTYEQYF	.	.	TRBV5-1	TRBJ2-7
TGTGCCAGTTGGGACAGGGGCGATGAGCAGTTCTTC	CASWDRGDEQFF	.	TRBD1	TRBV19	TRBJ2-1
TGCAGTGCTAGTATAGGACTAGATGTGGACGAGCAGTACTTC	CSASIGLDVDEQYF	.	TRBD2	TRBV20-1	TRBJ2-7
TGTGCCAGCAGTCCCCCCCCCTATGGACTAGCGGGACCCCAAGTCCACGAGCAGTACTTC	CASSPPPYGLAGPQVHEQYF	.	TRBD2	TRBV6-2/TRBV6-3	TRBJ2-7
TGTGCCAGCAGTTTAAAACTTGGCTATGGCTACACCTTC	CASSLKLGYGYTF	.	.	TRBV27	TRBJ1-2
TGTGCCAGCAGCTCTACCCAGGGTCGGGACGAGCAGTACTTC	CASSSTQGRDEQYF	.	.	TRBV7-9	TRBJ2-7
TGTGCCTGCGGGAGGGCGCCTGGCTACACCTTC	CACGRAPGYTF	.	.	TRBV30	TRBJ1-2
TGTGCCAGTGATCAAACACCGAACACCGGGGAGCTGTTTTTT	CASDQTPNTGELFF	once	.	TRBV19	TRBJ2-2
TGTGCCAGCAGCCAAGACAGGGGGTTTCCTAGGGAGCAGTACTTC	CASSQDRGFPREQYF	.	TRBD1	TRBV3-1/TRBV3-2	TRBJ2-7
TGTGCCAGCAGACAGCAGTCTAACTATGGCTACACCTTC	CASRQQSNYGYTF	.	.	TRBV9	TRBJ1-2
TGCGCCAGCAGGTCGGACACGAGTGAAAAACTGTTTTTT	CASRSDTSEKLFF	.	.	TRBV10-2	TRBJ1-4